This is a list of T cell receptor beta chains from one sample in a study of blood T cell repertoires in COVID-19. Clones were read by immunoSEQ multiplex PCR, and TCRdb kept only the in-frame ones, dropping some. The table includes about 310,000 clones, over 75% detected once. Material for sequencing was peripheral blood. The receptors come from a man in his fifties or sixties with active or convalescent COVID-19. Both conserved end residues are part of each CDR3. D genes are given only for firm matches. Clone size is stated in some rows and not others, as once, few, many or a class when expanded.

v_call	clone_size	j_call	d_call	cdr3_length	cdr3_nt	cdr3_aa
TRBV30	NA	TRBJ1-6	NA	13	TGTGCCTGGTCTTTAGGGGCGAGTTCACCCCTCCACTTT	CAWSLGASSPLHF
TRBV6-5	NA	TRBJ1-2	NA	15	TGTGCCAGCAGTTACAGCGGGGGGCGCTCCTATGGCTACACCTTC	CASSYSGGRSYGYTF
TRBV29-1	NA	TRBJ2-2	NA	12	TGCAGCGCGGTACGGGACTCGGGGGAGCTGTTTTTT	CSAVRDSGELFF
TRBV5-1	NA	TRBJ2-5	TRBD1	15	TGCGCCAGCAGCTTAGGGGACAGGGGTCCAGAGACCCAGTACTTC	CASSLGDRGPETQYF
TRBV5-8	once	TRBJ1-6	TRBD1	16	TGTGCCAGCAGCTTGGGTCCCGACAGGGAAGGCTCACCCCTCCACTTT	CASSLGPDREGSPLHF
TRBV15	NA	TRBJ1-5	NA	16	TGTGCCACCAGCAGAGCGCCGGGGGGAAACAATCAGCCCCAGCATTTT	CATSRAPGGNNQPQHF
TRBV7-9	few	TRBJ1-6	NA	15	TGTGCCAGCAGCCCGGGGACAACGAGGACTTCACCCCTCCACTTT	CASSPGTTRTSPLHF
TRBV2	NA	TRBJ2-7	TRBD2	13	TGTGCCACCGTAGCGGGCCTCTCCTACGAGCAGTACTTC	CATVAGLSYEQYF
TRBV5-1	NA	TRBJ1-1	TRBD1	15	TGCGCCAGCAGCGTCCGACAGGGGGGAAACACTGAAGCTTTCTTT	CASSVRQGGNTEAFF
TRBV19	NA	TRBJ1-3	NA	14	TGTGCCAGTAGCGAGACAGTCTCTGGAAACACCATATATTTT	CASSETVSGNTIYF
TRBV2	once	TRBJ1-6	NA	12	TGTGCCTACGCAGCGGATAATTCACCCCTCCACTTT	CAYAADNSPLHF
TRBV5-1	once	TRBJ2-5	TRBD2	14	TGCGCCAGCACGCGGGCTAGCGGGTCAGAGACCCAGTACTTC	CASTRASGSETQYF
TRBV19	NA	TRBJ2-3	NA	14	TGTGCCAGTAGTCCTAGGACAAGCTCTGATACGCAGTATTTT	CASSPRTSSDTQYF
TRBV25-1	NA	TRBJ2-7	NA	12	TGTGCCAGCAGTTATACAGGATCCGAGCAGTACTTC	CASSYTGSEQYF
TRBV6-1	NA	TRBJ2-7	TRBD2	16	TGTGCCAGCAGTGTGGGGAGTGCTAGCGGGGCCTACGAGCAGTACTTC	CASSVGSASGAYEQYF
TRBV11-2	NA	TRBJ1-3	NA	16	TGTGCCAGCAGCGGCAGTGGGGCCGTCTCTGGAAACACCATATATTTT	CASSGSGAVSGNTIYF
TRBV28	NA	TRBJ1-1	TRBD1	16	TGTGCCAGCAGTCTTCCAGGGGGCCGAGGGAACACTGAAGCTTTCTTT	CASSLPGGRGNTEAFF
TRBV7-2	NA	TRBJ2-1	NA	15	TGTGCCAGCAGCTTCGACAGAGGCTCCTACAATGAGCAGTTCTTC	CASSFDRGSYNEQFF
TRBV5-4	NA	TRBJ2-1	NA	14	TGTGCCAGCAGCTGGGCGGGCTCCTACAATGAGCAGTTCTTC	CASSWAGSYNEQFF
TRBV10-3	NA	TRBJ1-1	TRBD1	15	TGTGCCATCAGTGAGTTAGGGACAGCGAACACTGAAGCTTTCTTT	CAISELGTANTEAFF
TRBV6-5	NA	TRBJ1-5	NA	14	TGTGCCAGCAGTTCACAGGGTTTCAATCAGCCCCAGCATTTT	CASSSQGFNQPQHF
TRBV6-5	NA	TRBJ1-1	NA	15	TGTGCCAGCAGATCCCGACCCGGGGGGAACACTGAAGCTTTCTTT	CASRSRPGGNTEAFF
TRBV6-2/TRBV6-3	NA	TRBJ2-1	TRBD2	15	TGTGCCAGCAGCCAGACTAGCGGGGCATACAATGAGCAGTTCTTC	CASSQTSGAYNEQFF
TRBV6-5	NA	TRBJ2-7	NA	16	TGTGCCAGCAGTTATTCGAGCGGAGGTGGTATGTACGAGCAGTACTTC	CASSYSSGGGMYEQYF